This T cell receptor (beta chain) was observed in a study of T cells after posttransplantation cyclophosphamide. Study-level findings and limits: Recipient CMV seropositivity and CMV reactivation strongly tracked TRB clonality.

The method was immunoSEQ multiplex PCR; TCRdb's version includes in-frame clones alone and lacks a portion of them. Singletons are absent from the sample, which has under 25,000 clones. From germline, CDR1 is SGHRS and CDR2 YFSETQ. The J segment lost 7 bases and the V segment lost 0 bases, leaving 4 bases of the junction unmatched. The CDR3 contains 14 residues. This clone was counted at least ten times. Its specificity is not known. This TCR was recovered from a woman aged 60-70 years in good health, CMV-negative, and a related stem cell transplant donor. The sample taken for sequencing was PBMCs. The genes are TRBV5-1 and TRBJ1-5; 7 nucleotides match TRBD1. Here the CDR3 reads CASSLEGGGQPQHF. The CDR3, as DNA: TGCGCCAGCAGCTTGGAAGGGGGCGGGCAGCCCCAGCATTTT.